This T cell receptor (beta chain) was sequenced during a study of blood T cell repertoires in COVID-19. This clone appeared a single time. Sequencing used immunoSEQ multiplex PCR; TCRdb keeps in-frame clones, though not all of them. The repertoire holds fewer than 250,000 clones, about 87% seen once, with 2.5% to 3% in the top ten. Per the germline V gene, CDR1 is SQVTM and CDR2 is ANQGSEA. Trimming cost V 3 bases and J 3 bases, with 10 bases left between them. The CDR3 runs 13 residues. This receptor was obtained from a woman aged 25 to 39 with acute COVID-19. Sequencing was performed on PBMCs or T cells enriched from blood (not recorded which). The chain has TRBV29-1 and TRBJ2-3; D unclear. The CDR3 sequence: CSVDSRRTDTQYF. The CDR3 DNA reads TGCAGCGTTGATTCTAGAAGGACAGATACGCAGTATTTT.